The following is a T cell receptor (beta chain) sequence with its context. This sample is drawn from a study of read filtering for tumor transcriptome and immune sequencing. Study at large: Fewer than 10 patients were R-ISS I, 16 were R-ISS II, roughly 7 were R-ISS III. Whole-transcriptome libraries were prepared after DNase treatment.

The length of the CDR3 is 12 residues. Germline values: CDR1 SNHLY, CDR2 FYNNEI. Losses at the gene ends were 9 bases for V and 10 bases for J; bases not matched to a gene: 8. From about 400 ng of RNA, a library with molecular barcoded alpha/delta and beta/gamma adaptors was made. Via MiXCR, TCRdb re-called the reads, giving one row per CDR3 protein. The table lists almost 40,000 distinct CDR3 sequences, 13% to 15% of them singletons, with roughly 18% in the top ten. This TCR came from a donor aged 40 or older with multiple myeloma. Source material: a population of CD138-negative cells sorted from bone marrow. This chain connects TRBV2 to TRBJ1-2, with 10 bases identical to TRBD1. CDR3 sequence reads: CARAGTGDVYTF. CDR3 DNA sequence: TGTGCCAGGGCCGGGACAGGGGATGTCTACACCTTC.